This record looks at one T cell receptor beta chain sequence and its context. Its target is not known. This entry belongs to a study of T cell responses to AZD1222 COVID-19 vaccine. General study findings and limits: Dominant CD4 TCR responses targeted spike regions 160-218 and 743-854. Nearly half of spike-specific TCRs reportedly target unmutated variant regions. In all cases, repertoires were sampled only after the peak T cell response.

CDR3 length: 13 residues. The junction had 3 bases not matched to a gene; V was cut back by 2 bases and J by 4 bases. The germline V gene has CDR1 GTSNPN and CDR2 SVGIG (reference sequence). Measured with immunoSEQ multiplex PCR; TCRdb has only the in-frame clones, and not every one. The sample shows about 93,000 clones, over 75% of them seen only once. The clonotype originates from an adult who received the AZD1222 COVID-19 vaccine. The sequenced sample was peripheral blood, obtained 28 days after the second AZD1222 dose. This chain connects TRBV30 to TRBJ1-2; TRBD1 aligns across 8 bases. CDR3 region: CAWSSQGAYGYTF. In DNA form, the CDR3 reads TGTGCCTGGAGTTCCCAGGGGGCCTATGGCTACACCTTC.